Presented here are 29 T cell receptor beta chains from one specimen sequenced in a study of blood T cell repertoires in COVID-19. Sequencing was performed with immunoSEQ multiplex PCR; in TCRdb, only in-frame clones are kept and a portion is missing. The table records 200,000 to 250,000 clones, about 89% of them present only once. Sample: peripheral blood. Receptor source: a man in his fifties or sixties who had recovered from COVID-19.

The chain has TRBV11-2 and TRBJ2-3, with D possibly TRBD2 on 6 matching bases. The CDR3 totals 16 residues. From germline, CDR1 is SGHAT and CDR2 FQNNGV. V shed 1 base and J shed 3 bases, with 14 bases lying between them. This CDR3 reads CASSLGGSGRTDTQYF. CDR3 sequence (DNA): TGTGCCAGCAGCTTAGGGGGGAGCGGGCGAACAGATACGCAGTATTTT. Looking up the rest from reference TRBV11-2 and TRBJ2-3 gives the full variable domain: EAGVAQSPRYKIIEKRQSVAFWCNPISGHATLYWYQQILGQGPKLLIQFQNNGVVDDSQLPKDRFSAERLKGVDSTLKIQPAKLEDSAVYLCASSLGGSGRTDTQYFGPGTRLTVL.

V is TRBV6-2 or TRBV6-3 and J is TRBJ1-2; 7 positions match TRBD1. This CDR3 has 17 amino acids. The V gene's germline CDR1 is MNHEY and CDR2 SVGEGT. The V gene end was trimmed by 2 bases and the J gene end by 4 bases; junction bases not matched to a gene: 13. The chain's CDR3 is CASSYETGLLKIYGYTF. Here the CDR3 DNA reads TGTGCCAGCAGTTACGAGACAGGGCTTCTCAAAATCTATGGCTACACCTTC.

V gene TRBV15 combines with J gene TRBJ1-4, with 7 bases lining up with TRBD1. Germline CDR1 reads LNHNV; CDR2 reads YYDKDF (reference sequence). CDR3 length: 16 amino acids. Losses at the gene ends were 0 bases for V and 8 bases for J; bases not matched to a gene: 9. DNA for the CDR3: TGTGCCACCAGCAGAGATCTGGCAGGGGGTTCCGAAAAACTGTTTTTT. It is translated as CATSRDLAGGSEKLFF.

This sequence joins TRBV4-2 and TRBJ1-2; no clear D. The CDR3 spans 14 residues. Germline CDR1 reads LGHNA; CDR2 reads YNFKEQ. V was cut by 1 base and J by 4 bases, with 10 bases left in between. The CDR3 nucleotides read TGTGCCAGCAGCCAAGCACCCGGAGGCTATGGCTACACCTTC. Its protein product is CASSQAPGGYGYTF.

This rearrangement joins TRBV9 to TRBJ2-1; D gene ambiguous. V gave up 0 bases and J gave up 11 bases, with 9 bases separating them. Germline CDR1 reads SGDLS; CDR2 reads YYNGEE. The CDR3 consists of 12 residues. CDR3 residues: CASSVAGSQQFF. CDR3 in DNA: TGTGCCAGCAGCGTAGCGGGTAGCCAGCAGTTCTTC.

J is TRBJ2-6 and V is TRBV5-1; no clear D gene. CDR3 length equals 17 residues. CDR1 SGHRS and CDR2 YFSETQ come from the germline V gene. The V gene lost 0 bases and the J gene lost 0 bases, with 10 bases spanning the gap. The DNA of the CDR3 is TGCGCCAGCAGCTTGGTACGGTCTACCTCTGGGGCCAACGTCCTGACTTTC. This encodes CASSLVRSTSGANVLTF.

V is TRBV5-1 and J is TRBJ2-3, with 7 bases identical to TRBD1. The CDR3 is 16 amino acids. CDR1 is SGHRS, CDR2 YFSETQ, per germline. V gave up 5 bases and J gave up 5 bases; unmatched junction bases: 14. CDR3 in DNA: TGCGCCAGCAGTCGTGGGGGCGCAGGGGGAGAAGATACGCAGTATTTT. Amino acid sequence: CASSRGGAGGEDTQYF.

Only one count was recorded for this clone. The chain uses TRBV6-6 and TRBJ2-5, with D possibly being TRBD2 (5 bases). V lost 0 bases to trimming and J lost 2 bases, with 7 bases between them. Germline V CDR1 and CDR2: MNHNY, SVGAGI (reference sequence). This CDR3 is built from 14 residues. Here the CDR3 reads CASSYSAGQETQYF. CDR3 DNA: TGTGCCAGCAGTTACTCGGCGGGTCAAGAGACCCAGTACTTC.

The chain links TRBV3-1 (or the pseudogene TRBV3-2) to TRBJ2-2, with 7 bases identical to TRBD2. Germline V gives CDR1 LGHDT, CDR2 YNNKEL (reference sequence). The length of the CDR3 is 14 residues. Trimming cost V 4 bases and J 7 bases; bases outside gene matches: 6. CDR3 sequence reads: CASSLGLGNGELFF. Written as DNA, the CDR3 is TGTGCCAGCAGCCTAGGACTAGGGAACGGGGAGCTGTTTTTT.

There are a few counts of this clone. The chain combines TRBV6-5 with TRBJ1-1; 7 nucleotides agree with TRBD1. CDR3 length: 14 amino acids. V shed 10 bases and J 8 bases; nucleotides not matched to a gene: 16. CDR1 is MNHEY, CDR2 SVGAGI, per germline. DNA for the CDR3: TGTGCCACCACGGCCCGGACAGGCCTCAGGGAAGCTTTCTTT. The encoded protein is CATTARTGLREAFF.

The CDR3, as DNA: TGTGCCAGCTCATCCGAGGTAAGGACATCCTCCTACAATGAGCAGTTCTTC. Translated, it gives CASSSEVRTSSYNEQFF. The V call is TRBV18, the J call TRBJ2-1; D possibly corresponds to TRBD1 (5 bases). V lost 5 bases and J 0 bases, leaving 17 bases between the germline ends. CDR1 is KGHSH, CDR2 LQKENI, per germline. The CDR3 spans 17 residues.

The V gene is TRBV28, the J gene TRBJ2-1; 7 bases match TRBD2. The ends lost 2 bases at V and 4 bases at J; junction bases unmatched: 2. Per germline, CDR1 MDHEN and CDR2 SYDVKM. This CDR3 has 14 residues. As DNA, the CDR3 is TGTGCCAGCAGTTTAGTGGGACTATACAATGAGCAGTTCTTC. Residues: CASSLVGLYNEQFF.

The chain has TRBV5-4 and TRBJ2-3; D perhaps matches TRBD2 (5 bases). The CDR3 runs to 15 residues. V was cut by 5 bases and J by 6 bases, with 19 bases left in between. Per germline, CDR1 SGHNT and CDR2 YYREEE (reference sequence). The CDR3 nucleotides are TGTGCCAGCAGACAAGGAGGCAGGACCCCGGATACGCAGTATTTT. Encoded protein: CASRQGGRTPDTQYF.

The chain employs TRBV6-5 and TRBJ1-6; D ambiguous. This CDR3 contains 15 residues. Germline assignment: CDR1 MNHEY and CDR2 SVGAGI. V was shortened by 0 bases and J by 10 bases, with 13 bases between the two germline ends. CDR3 sequence reads: CASSYSYGERSPLHF. CDR3 nucleotide sequence: TGTGCCAGCAGTTACTCATACGGGGAACGCTCACCCCTCCACTTT.

Comments on this clone: Other DNA sequences within the sample encode an identical CDR3. This chain uses TRBV5-1 with TRBJ1-5, with 7 bases matching TRBD1. In germline, CDR1 is SGHRS, CDR2 YFSETQ. V was pared by 4 bases and J by 7 bases, with 8 bases of the junction left unmatched. The CDR3 is 14 residues long. CDR3 in DNA: TGCGCCAGCAGCCCCGGGACAGCCAACCAGCCCCAGCATTTT. Its protein product is CASSPGTANQPQHF.

Only one count was recorded for this clone. J is TRBJ2-1 and V is TRBV9, with 12 bases lining up with TRBD2. V trimming: 5 bases; J trimming: 3 bases; junction bases outside the gene matches: 3. Per germline, CDR1 SGDLS and CDR2 YYNGEE. The CDR3 is 15 amino acids. The DNA for the CDR3 is TGTGCCAGCAGTCGGACTAGCGGGAACTACAATGAGCAGTTCTTC. As protein: CASSRTSGNYNEQFF.

The J gene is TRBJ1-2, the V gene TRBV4-1; D may be TRBD1 (6 bases). Trimming removed 1 base at V and 1 base at J, with 16 bases between. The CDR3 is 17 residues long. Germline V CDR1 and CDR2: MGHRA, YSYEKL. The CDR3 region is CASSQVGTRNFNYGYTF. CDR3 nucleotide sequence: TGCGCCAGCAGCCAAGTCGGGACACGAAATTTTAACTATGGCTACACCTTC.

This chain links TRBV3-1 (or the pseudogene TRBV3-2) with TRBJ1-1; 8 positions agree with TRBD1. Germline-derived CDR1 and CDR2 are LGHDT and YNNKEL (reference sequence). The CDR3 contains 15 residues. The trim removed 6 bases at V and 1 base at J, leaving 7 bases unmatched. Written as DNA, the CDR3 is TGTGCCAGCAGAAACACCGGGACAGGGAACACTGAAGCTTTCTTT. Translating gives CASRNTGTGNTEAFF.

This chain uses TRBV18 with TRBJ2-7; 8 bases map to TRBD1. The CDR3 is made up of 13 amino acids. Germline lookup yields CDR1 KGHSH and CDR2 LQKENI. V was clipped by 4 bases and J by 7 bases; unmatched bases: 6. DNA for the CDR3: TGTGCCAGCTCACTGGGACAGGCCCAAGAGCAGTACTTC. Its protein product is CASSLGQAQEQYF. Together with reference TRBV18 and TRBJ2-7, the CDR3 gives the full variable domain: NAGVMQNPRHLVRRRGQEARLRCSPMKGHSHVYWYRQLPEEGLKFMVYLQKENIIDESGMPKERFSAEFPKEGPSILRIQQVVRGDSAAYFCASSLGQAQEQYFGPGTRLTVT.

The chain combines TRBV11-3 with TRBJ2-5, with D possibly TRBD2 on 5 matching bases. The CDR3 covers 13 residues. The V gene lost 3 bases and the J gene lost 2 bases, with 7 bases spanning the gap. CDR1 is SGHNT, CDR2 YENEEA, per germline. CDR3 in amino acids: CASSLRAQETQYF. CDR3 bases: TGTGCCAGCAGCTTGCGGGCTCAAGAGACCCAGTACTTC.

This rearrangement joins TRBV5-1 to TRBJ2-7, with 11 positions matching TRBD2. CDR1 is SGHRS, CDR2 YFSETQ, per germline. This CDR3 spans 15 amino acids. The V and J ends lost 0 bases and 4 bases, in that order; junction bases with no gene match: 3. CDR3 nucleotide sequence: TGCGCCAGCAGCTTGGCCTTAGCGGGAGGGTACGAGCAGTACTTC. Translating it yields CASSLALAGGYEQYF.

The sample holds a few counts of this clone. Other DNA sequences within the sample encode an identical CDR3. The chain carries TRBV7-3 and TRBJ1-2; possible D gene TRBD1, 5 bases. Germline lookup yields CDR1 SGHTA and CDR2 FQGTGA. This CDR3 has 13 amino acids. Between the trimmed V and J ends, which lost 1 base and 6 bases, there was a span of 9 bases. This CDR3 reads CASSLSPGNGYTF. The CDR3 nucleotides read TGTGCCAGCAGCTTAAGCCCAGGGAATGGCTACACCTTC.

This chain uses TRBV29-1 with TRBJ2-3; 7 positions agree with TRBD1. V lost 6 bases, J lost 2 bases, and 5 bases stayed unmatched. The CDR3 covers 13 residues. Germline V gives CDR1 SQVTM, CDR2 ANQGSEA. The CDR3 sequence is CSVDRDFTDTQYF. In nucleotides, the CDR3 is TGCAGCGTAGACAGGGATTTCACAGATACGCAGTATTTT.

The V and J genes are TRBV27 and TRBJ2-3; no reliable D call. In germline, CDR1 is MNHEY, CDR2 SMNVEV (reference sequence). This CDR3 has 14 amino acids. The germline V and J ends were trimmed by 2 bases and 7 bases, with 13 bases remaining between them. The CDR3 nucleotides are TGTGCCAGCAGTTTAGAACTCGGGTCATATACGCAGTATTTT. Protein product: CASSLELGSYTQYF.

The chain links TRBV5-6 to TRBJ1-1; 8 positions match TRBD1. This CDR3 is 18 amino acids long. The V gene end was trimmed by 4 bases and the J gene end by 3 bases; junction bases not matched to a gene: 17. Germline lookup yields CDR1 SGHDT and CDR2 YYEEEE. The CDR3, as DNA: TGTGCCAGCAGCCCCCGGAGGGGCAGGGGGCGCGTCCACACTGAAGCTTTCTTT. It translates to CASSPRRGRGRVHTEAFF.

The gene calls are TRBV5-1 and TRBJ2-5; 13 nucleotides align to TRBD2. V was pared by 0 bases and J by 0 bases, with 8 bases of the junction left unmatched. CDR1 and CDR2 (germline): SGHRS, YFSETQ. The CDR3 has 19 amino acids. The DNA of the CDR3 is TGCGCCAGCAGCTTGGCCCCGGGACTAGCGGGGACCAACCAAGAGACCCAGTACTTC. This translates into CASSLAPGLAGTNQETQYF.

CDR3 coding DNA: TGTGCCATCCAAAGGGGGGGGAATCAGCCCCAGCATTTT. This translates into CAIQRGGNQPQHF. The chain carries TRBV10-3 and TRBJ1-5, with D tentatively TRBD1 (6 bases). The ends were cut back, 8 bases at V and 4 bases at J, with 12 bases in the middle. From germline, CDR1 is ENHRY and CDR2 SYGVKD. The CDR3 runs 13 residues.

The chain links TRBV7-2 to TRBJ1-2; D is undetermined. CDR3 length: 13 amino acids. The germline V and J ends were trimmed by 5 bases and 4 bases, with 11 bases remaining between them. Germline CDR1 reads SGHTA; CDR2 reads FQGNSA. The CDR3 DNA follows: TGTGCCAGCAGCCTAGAGCTCGGCTATGGCTACACCTTC. Its translation: CASSLELGYGYTF.

Here the CDR3 reads CASSQDTGGTEAFF. The CDR3, as DNA: TGCGCCAGCAGCCAAGATACAGGGGGAACTGAAGCTTTCTTT. This chain joins TRBV4-3 and TRBJ1-1; 8 positions agree with TRBD1. V trimming: 0 bases; J trimming: 5 bases; junction bases outside the gene matches: 2. The germline gives CDR1 LGHNA, CDR2 YSLEER. This CDR3 has 14 residues.